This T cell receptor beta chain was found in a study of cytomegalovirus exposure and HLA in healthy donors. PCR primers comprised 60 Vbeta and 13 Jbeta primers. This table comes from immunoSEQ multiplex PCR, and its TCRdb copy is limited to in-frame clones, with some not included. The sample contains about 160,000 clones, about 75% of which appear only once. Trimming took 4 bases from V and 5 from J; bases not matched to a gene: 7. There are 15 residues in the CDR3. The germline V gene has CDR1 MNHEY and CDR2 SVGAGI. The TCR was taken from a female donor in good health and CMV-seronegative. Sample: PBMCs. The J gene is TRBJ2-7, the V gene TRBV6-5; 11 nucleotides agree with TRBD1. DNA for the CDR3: TGTGCCAGCAGTTTGGGACAGGGGGTCATCCACGAGCAGTACTTC. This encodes CASSLGQGVIHEQYF.